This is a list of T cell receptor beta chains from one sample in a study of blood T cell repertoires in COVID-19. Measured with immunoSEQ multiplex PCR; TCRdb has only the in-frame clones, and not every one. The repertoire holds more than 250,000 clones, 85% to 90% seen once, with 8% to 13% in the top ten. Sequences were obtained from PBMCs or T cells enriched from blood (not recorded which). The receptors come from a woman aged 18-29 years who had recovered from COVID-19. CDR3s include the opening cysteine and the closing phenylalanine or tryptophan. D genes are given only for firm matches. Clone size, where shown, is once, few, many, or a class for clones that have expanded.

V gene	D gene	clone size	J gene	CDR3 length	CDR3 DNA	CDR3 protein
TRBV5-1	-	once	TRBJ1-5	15	TGCGCCAGCAGCTTAGAAGGGGTTAGCAATCAGCCCCAGCATTTT	CASSLEGVSNQPQHF
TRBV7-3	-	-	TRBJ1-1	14	TGTGCCAGCAGCGCCACCTATGAGGGCACTGAAGCTTTCTTT	CASSATYEGTEAFF
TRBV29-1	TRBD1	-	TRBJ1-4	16	TGCAGCGTTAAGGGTGGACAGGGGATGGCTAATGAAAAACTGTTTTTT	CSVKGGQGMANEKLFF
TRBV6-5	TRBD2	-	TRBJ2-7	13	TGTGCCAGCAGGCGACTAGCGACCGGCGAGCAGTACTTC	CASRRLATGEQYF
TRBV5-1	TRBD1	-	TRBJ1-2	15	TGCGCCAGCAGTCTGAGACAGGGGGGCTGGGAAGGCTACACCTTC	CASSLRQGGWEGYTF
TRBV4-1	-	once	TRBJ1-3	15	TGCGCCAGCAGCCAACTCGGACTCTCCGTTGACACCATATATTTT	CASSQLGLSVDTIYF
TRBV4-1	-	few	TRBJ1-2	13	TGCGCCAGCAGCCAAGATCCCCTCTATGGCTACACCTTC	CASSQDPLYGYTF
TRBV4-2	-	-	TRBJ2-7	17	TGTGCCAGCAGCCAAGAAACGAGACAGCCCTTCTCCTACGAGCAGTACTTC	CASSQETRQPFSYEQYF
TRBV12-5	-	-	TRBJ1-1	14	TGTGCTAGTGGTTTGGGCCAACAGGGCACTGAAGCTTTCTTT	CASGLGQQGTEAFF
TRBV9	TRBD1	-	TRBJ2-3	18	TGTGCCAGCAGCGCCTCACGGGACAGGGGCCCAAGCACAGATACGCAGTATTTT	CASSASRDRGPSTDTQYF
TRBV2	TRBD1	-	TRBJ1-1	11	TGTGCCAGCTCCGACAGGGAAGAAGCTTTCTTT	CASSDREEAFF
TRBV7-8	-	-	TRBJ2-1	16	TGTGCCAGCAGCCCCCATTGGGAGGAGCGGCACAATGAGCAGTTCTTC	CASSPHWEERHNEQFF
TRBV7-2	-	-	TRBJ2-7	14	TGTGCCAGCAGCTTGAGAGGGTACCCCTACGAGCAGTACTTC	CASSLRGYPYEQYF
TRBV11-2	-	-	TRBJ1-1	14	TGTGCCAGCAGCTTGATTTCGGGGTACACTGAAGCTTTCTTT	CASSLISGYTEAFF
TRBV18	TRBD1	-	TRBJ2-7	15	TGTGCCAGCTCACCACCTCTGGGACAGGTCTACGAGCAGTACTTC	CASSPPLGQVYEQYF
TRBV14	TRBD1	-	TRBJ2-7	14	TGTGCCAGCAGCCGAGGGACAGGGGGTTACGAGCAGTACTTC	CASSRGTGGYEQYF
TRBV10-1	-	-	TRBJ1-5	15	TGCGCCAGCAGCTTCGACGGGCAGGGTAATCAGCCCCAGCATTTT	CASSFDGQGNQPQHF
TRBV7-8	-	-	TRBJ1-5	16	TGTGCCAGCAGCTTAGGCGGAGGACAGAGCAATCAGCCCCAGCATTTT	CASSLGGGQSNQPQHF
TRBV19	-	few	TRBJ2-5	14	TGTGCCAGCCGCGCCGCGGGGAGAGGAGAGACCCAGTACTTC	CASRAAGRGETQYF
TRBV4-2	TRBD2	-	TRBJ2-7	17	TGTGCCAGCAGCCAAGATGGGCTAGCGGGGGCCCTCCGCAAGCAGTACTTC	CASSQDGLAGALRKQYF